Listed below are T cell receptor beta chains from one sample, sequenced in a study of T cells in Graves' hyperthyroidism and ophthalmopathy. TCRdb reanalysed the multiplex PCR reads using MiXCR and keeps one entry per CDR3 protein. The sample shows about 720,000 distinct CDR3 sequences, around a sixth of them seen only once. The material sequenced was blood. Receptor source: a woman in her 50s with Graves' hyperthyroidism that later progressed to Graves' ophthalmopathy. Each CDR3 is given with its conserved first and last residue. The D gene is left open where the match is weak. The size of a clone is reported for some rows only, either as once, few or many, or as a class for expanded clones.

size: .
V: TRBV4-1
J: TRBJ1-1
D: TRBD1
CDR3: CASGQLPQGASAEAFF
DNA: TGCGCCAGCGGCCAACTGCCCCAGGGGGCGAGCGCTGAAGCTTTCTTT

size: .
V: TRBV29-1
J: TRBJ1-2
D: .
CDR3: CSVAVQGYGYTF
DNA: TGCAGCGTTGCAGTCCAGGGCTATGGCTACACCTTC

size: .
V: TRBV7-9
J: TRBJ2-2
D: .
CDR3: CASSPRVYGTGELFF
DNA: TGTGCCAGCAGCCCGAGGGTCTACGGGACCGGGGAGCTGTTTTTT

size: .
V: TRBV3-1
J: TRBJ2-5
D: TRBD2
CDR3: CASSLLSGGAKETQYF
DNA: TGTGCCAGCAGCCTTCTGAGCGGGGGAGCGAAAGAGACCCAGTACTTC

size: .
V: TRBV7-3
J: TRBJ2-7
D: .
CDR3: CASSLTAAAEQYF
DNA: TGTGCCAGCAGCTTAACCGCGGCGGCCGAGCAGTACTTC

size: few
V: TRBV5-1
J: TRBJ1-1
D: .
CDR3: CASGLEPQNTEAFF
DNA: TGCGCCAGCGGCCTGGAACCACAGAACACTGAAGCTTTCTTT

size: .
V: TRBV3-1
J: TRBJ2-1
D: .
CDR3: CASSQLGGPYNEQFF
DNA: TGTGCCAGCAGCCAACTGGGGGGACCCTACAATGAGCAGTTCTTC

size: .
V: TRBV3-1
J: TRBJ2-3
D: TRBD2
CDR3: CASSQGLAGGTQYF
DNA: TGTGCCAGCAGCCAAGGTCTAGCGGGGGGCACGCAGTATTTT

size: many
V: TRBV27
J: TRBJ2-5
D: .
CDR3: CASSLGFRGETQYF
DNA: TGTGCCAGCAGTTTAGGGTTCAGGGGTGAGACCCAGTACTTC

size: many
V: TRBV20-1
J: TRBJ2-1
D: .
CDR3: CSATQRTRFNEQFF
DNA: TGCAGTGCTACCCAGCGCACTAGGTTCAATGAGCAGTTCTTC

size: .
V: TRBV7-2
J: TRBJ2-2
D: TRBD1
CDR3: CASRPETGGTGELFF
DNA: TGTGCCAGCAGACCAGAGACAGGGGGCACCGGGGAGCTGTTTTTT

size: many
V: TRBV7-9
J: TRBJ2-1
D: TRBD2
CDR3: CASSSTSGGAYREQFF
DNA: TGTGCCAGCAGCTCCACTAGCGGGGGGGCCTACCGTGAGCAGTTCTTC

size: few
V: TRBV20-1
J: TRBJ2-3
D: .
CDR3: CSARWQSQDTQYF
DNA: TGCAGTGCTAGATGGCAGTCCCAAGATACGCAGTATTTT

size: .
V: TRBV20-1
J: TRBJ1-1
D: .
CDR3: CSARISSEAFF
DNA: TGCAGTGCTAGAATCTCGTCTGAAGCTTTCTTT

size: once
V: TRBV19
J: TRBJ2-2
D: .
CDR3: CASRVSENTGELFF
DNA: TGTGCCAGTAGGGTTTCGGAGAACACCGGGGAGCTGTTTTTT

size: .
V: TRBV2
J: TRBJ2-1
D: .
CDR3: CASKTDGPRNNEQFF
DNA: TGTGCCAGCAAGACGGACGGTCCTAGGAACAATGAGCAGTTCTTC

size: few
V: TRBV12-3/TRBV12-4
J: TRBJ2-3
D: TRBD2
CDR3: CASRKTRTSGIFGTDTQYF
DNA: TGTGCCAGCAGAAAGACGAGGACTAGCGGAATTTTCGGCACAGATACGCAGTATTTT

size: .
V: TRBV4-2
J: TRBJ2-5
D: TRBD2
CDR3: CASSQVRGGPEETQYF
DNA: TGTGCCAGCAGCCAAGTCCGCGGGGGGCCTGAAGAGACCCAGTACTTC

size: .
V: TRBV4-1
J: TRBJ1-2
D: .
CDR3: CASSQEGRYFYGYTF
DNA: TGCGCCAGCAGCCAAGAGGGACGGTACTTCTATGGCTACACCTTC

size: few
V: TRBV15
J: TRBJ2-7
D: TRBD2
CDR3: CATSRDSGGASYEQYF
DNA: TGTGCCACCAGCAGAGATAGCGGGGGGGCATCCTACGAGCAGTACTTC

size: few
V: TRBV30
J: TRBJ1-2
D: .
CDR3: CAWSAGQNYGYTF
DNA: TGTGCCTGGAGTGCTGGACAGAACTATGGCTACACCTTC

size: few
V: TRBV5-1
J: TRBJ1-4
D: TRBD1
CDR3: CASSSWDRGNEKLFF
DNA: TGCGCCAGCAGCTCGTGGGACAGGGGGAATGAAAAACTGTTTTTT

size: many
V: TRBV12-3/TRBV12-4
J: TRBJ2-5
D: TRBD2
CDR3: CASSSSGGARETQYF
DNA: TGTGCCAGCAGTAGTAGCGGGGGGGCCCGAGAGACCCAGTACTTC

size: many
V: TRBV11-2
J: TRBJ1-1
D: TRBD1
CDR3: CASSFRDRENTEAFF
DNA: TGTGCCAGCAGCTTTCGGGACAGGGAGAACACTGAAGCTTTCTTT

size: many
V: TRBV5-1
J: TRBJ2-3
D: TRBD2
CDR3: CASKGLAGGTDTQYF
DNA: TGCGCCAGCAAGGGTCTCGCGGGGGGCACAGATACGCAGTATTTT

size: once
V: TRBV11-2
J: TRBJ1-3
D: .
CDR3: CASSYGQGSPSGNTIYF
DNA: TGTGCCAGCAGCTATGGGCAGGGAAGCCCCTCTGGAAACACCATATATTTT

size: many
V: TRBV2
J: TRBJ1-5
D: .
CDR3: CASRASQNQPQHF
DNA: TGTGCCAGCAGGGCGTCACAAAATCAGCCCCAGCATTTT

size: many
V: TRBV30
J: TRBJ2-7
D: .
CDR3: CAWKSFGGPGNEQYF
DNA: TGTGCCTGGAAATCGTTCGGGGGGCCAGGAAACGAGCAGTACTTC

size: many
V: TRBV7-8
J: TRBJ1-6
D: TRBD1
CDR3: CASSWGTGLVNSPLHF
DNA: TGTGCCAGCAGCTGGGGGACAGGGCTCGTCAATTCACCCCTCCACTTT

size: few
V: TRBV5-6
J: TRBJ2-7
D: .
CDR3: CASSLESGSEQYF
DNA: TGTGCCAGCAGCTTGGAGAGTGGAAGCGAGCAGTACTTC

size: .
V: TRBV7-9
J: TRBJ1-5
D: TRBD1
CDR3: CASSFGRGPDQPQHF
DNA: TGTGCCAGCAGCTTCGGCAGGGGGCCGGATCAGCCCCAGCATTTT

size: many
V: TRBV6-5
J: TRBJ2-5
D: TRBD2
CDR3: CASSYGTRVQETQYF
DNA: TGTGCCAGCAGTTACGGGACTAGGGTCCAAGAGACCCAGTACTTC

size: many
V: TRBV28
J: TRBJ2-7
D: .
CDR3: CASSLGGYLGEQYF
DNA: TGTGCCAGCAGTCTCGGTGGCTACTTGGGGGAGCAGTACTTC

size: few
V: TRBV2
J: TRBJ2-2
D: .
CDR3: CASSELGHTGELFF
DNA: TGTGCCAGCAGTGAATTGGGTCATACCGGGGAGCTGTTTTTT

size: .
V: TRBV6-1
J: TRBJ2-1
D: TRBD2
CDR3: CASILLAGYNEQFF
DNA: TGTGCCAGCATCCTACTAGCGGGGTACAATGAGCAGTTCTTC

size: many
V: TRBV6-1
J: TRBJ1-1
D: TRBD1
CDR3: CASSLGQGAWNTEAFF
DNA: TGTGCCAGCAGTTTGGGACAGGGGGCCTGGAACACTGAAGCTTTCTTT

size: .
V: TRBV20-1
J: TRBJ2-4
D: .
CDR3: CSARDRDRGIAGGAKNIQYF
DNA: TGCAGTGCTAGAGATCGGGACAGGGGGATAGCGGGGGGAGCCAAAAACATTCAGTACTTC

size: many
V: TRBV20-1
J: TRBJ2-7
D: TRBD2
CDR3: CSASPTSASYEQYF
DNA: TGCAGTGCTAGTCCGACTAGCGCCTCCTACGAGCAGTACTTC

size: .
V: TRBV13
J: TRBJ2-1
D: TRBD2
CDR3: CASSRNTGTTFYNEQFF
DNA: TGTGCCAGCAGCCGTAATACCGGGACTACTTTCTACAATGAGCAGTTCTTC

size: few
V: TRBV11-2
J: TRBJ2-1
D: .
CDR3: CASSLGTDINEQFF
DNA: TGTGCCAGCAGCTTAGGGACAGATATCAATGAGCAGTTCTTC

size: few
V: TRBV5-1
J: TRBJ2-5
D: TRBD2
CDR3: CASSLKLAEGETQYF
DNA: TGCGCCAGCAGCTTGAAACTAGCGGAGGGGGAGACCCAGTACTTC

size: .
V: TRBV9
J: TRBJ1-4
D: .
CDR3: CASSGGVGGAVEKLFF
DNA: TGTGCCAGCAGCGGTGGAGTCGGGGGGGCAGTTGAAAAACTGTTTTTT

size: few
V: TRBV6-1
J: TRBJ1-5
D: TRBD1
CDR3: CASSGGQVHQPQHF
DNA: TGTGCCAGCAGTGGGGGACAGGTCCATCAGCCCCAGCATTTT

size: few
V: TRBV7-6
J: TRBJ2-7
D: TRBD2
CDR3: CASSSQPAGRGIYEQYF
DNA: TGTGCCAGCAGCTCCCAACCGGCAGGGCGGGGGATCTACGAGCAGTACTTC

size: .
V: TRBV2
J: TRBJ2-7
D: TRBD2
CDR3: CASSEGASGISYEQYF
DNA: TGTGCCAGCAGTGAAGGAGCCAGCGGGATCTCCTACGAGCAGTACTTC

size: .
V: TRBV7-8
J: TRBJ1-4
D: .
CDR3: CASSFYGPNNEKLFF
DNA: TGTGCCAGCAGCTTCTATGGACCGAATAATGAAAAACTGTTTTTT

size: few
V: TRBV3-1
J: TRBJ1-3
D: .
CDR3: CASSQPNGNTIYF
DNA: TGTGCCAGCAGCCAACCGAATGGAAACACCATATATTTT

size: .
V: TRBV15
J: TRBJ1-4
D: .
CDR3: CATSRRRRGNEKLFF
DNA: TGTGCCACCAGCAGACGACGGCGGGGCAATGAAAAACTGTTTTTT

size: few
V: TRBV20-1
J: TRBJ1-6
D: .
CDR3: CSAATGYQNSPLHF
DNA: TGCAGTGCCGCGACGGGTTATCAAAATTCACCCCTCCACTTT

size: many
V: TRBV20-1
J: TRBJ2-7
D: .
CDR3: CSAPLRGDSYEQYF
DNA: TGCAGTGCTCCGTTAAGGGGGGACTCCTACGAGCAGTACTTC

size: .
V: TRBV3-1
J: TRBJ2-7
D: TRBD1
CDR3: CASSQDNFNRGAYEQYF
DNA: TGTGCCAGCAGCCAAGATAATTTTAACAGGGGGGCCTACGAGCAGTACTTC

size: .
V: TRBV5-1
J: TRBJ1-4
D: .
CDR3: CASTPARGSNEKLFF
DNA: TGCGCCAGCACCCCCGCCCGGGGTTCTAATGAAAAACTGTTTTTT